This T cell receptor beta chain was captured by sequencing in a study of OX40 agonist ivuxolimab in advanced cancers. About this clone itself: One junction end disagrees with the germline gene, perhaps due to a read error.

The repertoire was sequenced with immunoSEQ multiplex PCR; TCRdb's copy has only in-frame clones and lacks some. The table has roughly 86,000 clones, approximately 91% seen once; the top ten hold 0.69%. This CDR3 has 12 amino acids. In germline, CDR1 is SGHDN, CDR2 FVKESK. The sequence came from an adult with an advanced solid tumor such as melanoma, head and neck, liver or kidney cancer. The V call is TRBV14, the J call TRBJ2-5; 10 nucleotides agree with TRBD2. The sequences come from CD4+ or CD8+ T cells sorted from blood, collected in a trial of the OX40 agonist ivuxolimab. The CDR3 spells CASSQNPGLAHF. The CDR3 coding sequence is TGTGCCAGCAGCCAAAATCCGGGACTAGCGCACTTC.